The entry below gives a single T cell receptor (beta chain) sequence along with its context. This record comes from a study of control samples from healthy donors and cancer patients. There are 15 residues in the CDR3. The ends were cut back, 6 bases at V and 2 bases at J, with 15 bases in the middle. Per the germline V gene, CDR1 is SGHNT and CDR2 is YYREEE (reference sequence). Only in-frame clones appear in the TCRdb table, and some are missing; sequencing was by immunoSEQ multiplex PCR. The sample records some 120,000 clones, more than 70% being singletons. The chain couples TRBV5-4 to TRBJ1-3; D possibly corresponds to TRBD1 (5 bases). Sequencing was performed on blood. The origin of this receptor is a man in his sixties in good health. CDR3 nucleotide sequence: TGTGCCAGCACGGTAGACAGCGGACCTGGAAACACCATATATTTT. This gives the protein CASTVDSGPGNTIYF.